A single sample gave rise to the 7 T cell receptor beta chains below, sequenced in a study of Ad26.COV2.S vaccination and SARS-CoV-2 variants. Treatment in this sample: around 19 received Ad26.COV2.S at low or high dose, single or two shots; about 5 received placebo; per-sample allocation not given. Day 63 after the first vaccine or placebo injection was the time point for sampling. Profiling relied on immunoSEQ multiplex PCR, and the TCRdb table lists in-frame clones only, not all of them. The sample yields hundreds of thousands of clones, about 80% seen once. Material: peripheral blood, obtained in a trial of Ad26.COV2.S vaccine versus placebo. These receptors all come from a person aged 18-65 years who received the Ad26.COV2.S COVID-19 vaccine or a placebo.

This chain links TRBV5-5 with TRBJ1-2, with 9 bases fitting TRBD1. V lost 2 bases, J lost 1 base, and 3 bases stayed unmatched. In germline, CDR1 is SGHKS, CDR2 YYEKEE (reference sequence). The CDR3 is 15 amino acids. The CDR3 DNA follows: TGTGCCAGCAGCTTCGGGACAGGGATTAACTATGGCTACACCTTC. This translates into CASSFGTGINYGYTF.

The J gene is TRBJ1-1, the V gene TRBV18; 8 bases fit TRBD1. Trimming removed 6 bases from V and 5 bases from J; junction bases left unmatched: 8. This CDR3 contains 14 residues. Germline V gene sequence: CDR1 KGHSH, CDR2 LQKENI. In DNA, the CDR3 is TGTGCCAGCTCCGAGGGGACAGGTGATACTGAAGCTTTCTTT. Amino acid sequence: CASSEGTGDTEAFF.

The chain uses TRBV7-9 and TRBJ2-5; no reliable D call. Germline V gene data show CDR1 as SEHNR and CDR2 as FQNEAQ (reference sequence). Trimming removed 2 bases at V and 4 bases at J, with 5 bases between. CDR3 length: 12 amino acids. In DNA form, the CDR3 reads TGTGCCAGCAGCTTAATCCCAGAGACCCAGTACTTC. Its translation: CASSLIPETQYF.

CDR3 DNA: TGTGCCAGCAGCTTCTCCAGCGGCCCCTACGAGCAGTACTTC. Amino acids: CASSFSSGPYEQYF. The chain uses TRBV11-3 and TRBJ2-7, with D possibly TRBD2 on 5 matching bases. This CDR3 is 14 amino acids long. Trimming removed 3 bases at V and 2 bases at J, with 11 bases between. The germline gives CDR1 SGHNT, CDR2 YENEEA.

This chain links TRBV27 with TRBJ2-7; tentative D call: TRBD2 (7 bases). Germline V CDR1 and CDR2: MNHEY, SMNVEV (reference sequence). The CDR3 covers 14 residues. V lost 6 bases and J 5 bases, leaving 17 bases between the germline ends. CDR3 nucleotide sequence: TGTGCCAGCAGATGGGGGGGGGCGCACAACGAGCAGTACTTC. Its translation is CASRWGGAHNEQYF.

This chain uses TRBV9 with TRBJ2-2, with TRBD1 identical over 7 bases. V lost 5 bases, J lost 5 bases, and 12 bases stayed unmatched. The length of the CDR3 is 16 residues. Germline CDR1 reads SGDLS; CDR2 reads YYNGEE. CDR3 nucleotide sequence: TGTGCCAGCAGGAAGACGACAGGGTCGGGAACCGGGGAGCTGTTTTTT. This sequence encodes CASRKTTGSGTGELFF.

This chain connects TRBV10-3 to TRBJ2-5; D remains ambiguous. CDR3 length: 14 residues. The V end was cut by 0 bases, the J end by 11 bases, with 16 bases between. Germline V gene data show CDR1 as ENHRY and CDR2 as SYGVKD. The CDR3 loop is CAISESFLIGEQYF. CDR3 bases: TGTGCCATCAGTGAGTCGTTCTTAATTGGAGAACAGTACTTC.